A single sample is the source of the 14 T cell receptor beta chains below, sequenced in a study of blood T cell repertoires in COVID-19. The table came from immunoSEQ multiplex PCR; TCRdb's copy has only in-frame clones and leaves some out. In the table there are approximately 200,000 clones, approximately 94% of which are singletons. The sample comprised peripheral blood. These receptor sequences come from a man aged 30-40 years with COVID-19, enrolled during active disease.

The V and J genes are TRBV3-1 (or the pseudogene TRBV3-2) and TRBJ1-5, with TRBD1 identical over 7 bases. J lost 6 bases, V lost 1 base, and 6 bases had no gene match. Per the germline V gene, CDR1 is LGHDT and CDR2 is YNNKEL (reference sequence). CDR3 length: 15 residues. The DNA of the CDR3 is TGTGCCAGCAGCCAAGCTGGGACAGAGAGTCAGCCCCAGCATTTT. This codes for CASSQAGTESQPQHF.

The rearrangement joins TRBV27 to TRBJ2-7; TRBD2 matches at 14 bases. This CDR3 is built from 17 residues. Losses at the gene ends were 2 bases for V and 6 bases for J; bases not matched to a gene: 9. CDR1 is MNHEY and CDR2 is SMNVEV in the germline V gene (reference sequence). The CDR3, as DNA: TGTGCCAGCAGTTTAATAGGACTAGCGGGGGGTTTGGGCGAGCAGTACTTC. Translating gives CASSLIGLAGGLGEQYF.

The chain links TRBV12-3 or TRBV12-4 to TRBJ1-1, with D unclear. The CDR3 loop spans 13 amino acids. Trimming took 6 bases from V and 1 from J, leaving 9 bases between them. The CDR3 sequence: CASSNYRNTEAFF. The CDR3 DNA reads TGTGCCAGCAGCAATTACAGGAACACTGAAGCTTTCTTT.

The rearrangement joins TRBV11-2 to TRBJ2-7; 10 bases align to TRBD1. V shed 5 bases and J 0 bases; nucleotides not matched to a gene: 7. Germline CDR1 and CDR2: SGHAT and FQNNGV. The CDR3 has 16 amino acids. This CDR3 is CASSNPGQGSSYEQYF. The CDR3 nucleotides are TGTGCCAGCAGCAACCCGGGACAGGGGAGCTCCTACGAGCAGTACTTC.

The chain combines TRBV9 with TRBJ2-2; 7 nucleotides align to TRBD2. Germline V gives CDR1 SGDLS, CDR2 YYNGEE. The CDR3 totals 14 residues. V lost 0 bases, J lost 6 bases, and 2 bases stayed unmatched. The CDR3 protein is CASSVAGGPGELFF. The CDR3, as DNA: TGTGCCAGCAGCGTAGCGGGAGGACCCGGGGAGCTGTTTTTT. The full variable domain, with the rest looked up from reference TRBV9 and TRBJ2-2, is DSGVTQTPKHLITATGQRVTLRCSPRSGDLSVYWYQQSLDQGLQFLIQYYNGEERAKGNILERFSAQQFPDLHSELNLSSLELGDSALYFCASSVAGGPGELFFGEGSRLTVL.

This chain joins TRBV12-3 or TRBV12-4 and TRBJ1-6; D is uncertain. The CDR3 has 13 residues. The germline V and J ends were trimmed by 5 bases and 10 bases, with 12 bases remaining between them. This chain's CDR3 is CASSRVFSSPLHF. As DNA, the CDR3 is TGTGCCAGCAGTCGGGTCTTCTCATCACCCCTCCACTTT.

The chain combines TRBV12-3 or TRBV12-4 with TRBJ1-1; D is possibly TRBD1 (6 bases). The CDR3 sequence is 12 residues long. With 8 bases removed from V and 1 base from J, the gap between germline ends came to 8 bases. The CDR3 reads CASLGGNTEAFF. The CDR3 DNA reads TGTGCCAGCCTAGGGGGGAACACTGAAGCTTTCTTT.

The chain carries TRBV5-1 and TRBJ1-6; D uncertain. V shed 4 bases and J shed 7 bases, with 9 bases lying between them. The CDR3 contains 13 residues. Per the germline V gene, CDR1 is SGHRS and CDR2 is YFSETQ. CDR3 residues: CASSIEINSPLHF. The CDR3 DNA follows: TGCGCCAGCAGCATAGAAATCAATTCACCCCTCCACTTT.

The chain joins TRBV11-2 to TRBJ1-1; no reliable D call. Trimming removed 0 bases at V and 3 bases at J, with 8 bases between. The CDR3 has 14 amino acids. CDR1 is SGHAT and CDR2 is FQNNGV in the germline V gene. CDR3 in amino acids: CASSLEGRDTEAFF. The CDR3 bases are TGTGCCAGCAGCTTAGAAGGGAGGGACACTGAAGCTTTCTTT.

V is TRBV7-6 and J is TRBJ1-3; D is uncertain. The germline V and J ends were trimmed by 3 bases and 2 bases, with 11 bases remaining between them. The germline V gene has CDR1 SGHVS and CDR2 FNYEAQ. The CDR3 extends over 15 amino acids. CDR3 sequence (DNA): TGTGCCAGCAGCTTTGGCTGGGCTCCTGGAAACACCATATATTTT. Residues: CASSFGWAPGNTIYF.

The gene calls are TRBV7-2 and TRBJ1-1; the D gene is possibly TRBD1 (5 bases). CDR3 length: 13 residues. V lost 9 bases and J lost 4, with 15 bases in between. The germline gives CDR1 SGHTA, CDR2 FQGNSA. CDR3 nucleotides: TGTGCCAGGTCCCAGGGCGTTGGCACTGAAGCTTTCTTT. The encoded protein is CARSQGVGTEAFF.

The rearrangement links TRBV9 to TRBJ1-2, with D unresolved. CDR1 and CDR2 (germline): SGDLS, YYNGEE. The CDR3 consists of 14 residues. Deletions cut 7 bases from V and 4 bases from J, with 17 bases between. The CDR3 bases are TGTGCCAGCTCAGGAACCGGTTCGGCCTATGGCTACACCTTC. Translating gives CASSGTGSAYGYTF.

The chain carries TRBV11-2 and TRBJ1-1, with D perhaps matching TRBD1 (6 bases). Germline CDR1 and CDR2: SGHAT and FQNNGV. Deletions cut 6 bases from V and 10 bases from J, with 15 bases between. This CDR3 has 12 amino acids. The CDR3 loop reads CASSPTGFGAFF. DNA for the CDR3: TGTGCCAGCAGTCCGACAGGTTTCGGAGCTTTCTTT.

The CDR3 region has the DNA TGTGCCAGCAGTGACCCGTTGGGGCTAATTGAAGCTTTCTTT. Translated: CASSDPLGLIEAFF. The genes are TRBV6-1 and TRBJ1-1, with D tentatively TRBD1 (5 bases). Germline V lookup: CDR1 MNHNS, CDR2 SASEGT. The CDR3 sequence is 14 residues long. The V gene lost 3 bases and the J gene lost 7 bases, with 15 bases spanning the gap.